Below are 7 T cell receptor beta chains sequenced from a single sample in a study of blood T cell repertoires in COVID-19. Clones were sequenced by immunoSEQ multiplex PCR, and TCRdb holds only the in-frame ones, with some missing. The repertoire holds some 220,000 clones, with roughly 84% as singletons. Sequenced: peripheral blood. These receptors originate from a man aged 45 to 65 who had recovered from COVID-19.

V is TRBV11-1 and J is TRBJ2-3; D ambiguous. Germline CDR1 SGHAT, CDR2 FQDESV (reference sequence). Trimming stripped 2 bases from V and 0 bases from J, with 9 bases between. CDR3 length equals 15 residues. The CDR3: CASSLFQVSTDTQYF. CDR3 DNA: TGTGCCAGCAGCTTATTTCAGGTCAGCACAGATACGCAGTATTTT.

The chain links TRBV19 to TRBJ2-2; TRBD2 aligns across 8 bases. V shed 5 bases and J 3 bases; nucleotides not matched to a gene: 14. Germline values: CDR1 LNHDA, CDR2 SQIVND (reference sequence). The CDR3 covers 18 residues. CDR3 sequence: CASSGVLGREGYTGELFF. In DNA form, the CDR3 reads TGTGCCAGTAGTGGAGTGTTGGGACGGGAGGGTTACACCGGGGAGCTGTTTTTT.

The chain carries TRBV19 and TRBJ1-2; D may be TRBD1 (6 bases). CDR1 is LNHDA and CDR2 is SQIVND in the germline V gene (reference sequence). This CDR3 is built from 14 residues. V lost 5 bases and J 4 bases, leaving 14 bases between the germline ends. The CDR3, as DNA: TGTGCCAGTAGTTCCGACGGGACAAGCTATGGCTACACCTTC. It is translated as CASSSDGTSYGYTF.

This chain uses TRBV2 with TRBJ2-1; the match to TRBD1 covers 9 bases. CDR3 length equals 16 residues. Germline V lookup: CDR1 SNHLY, CDR2 FYNNEI. V lost 6 bases, J lost 2 bases, and 8 bases stayed unmatched. The CDR3 reads CASRAPTGGPYNEQFF. The CDR3 DNA reads as TGTGCCAGCAGGGCCCCGACAGGGGGGCCCTACAATGAGCAGTTCTTC.

CDR3 loop: CASSGTDSNQPQHF. CDR3 bases: TGTGCCAGCAGTGGGACAGATAGCAATCAGCCCCAGCATTTT. This chain uses TRBV2 with TRBJ1-5, with D perhaps matching TRBD1 (6 bases). CDR3 length equals 14 residues. Trimming took off 4 bases at V and 0 bases at J, with 7 bases between the two ends. Germline values: CDR1 SNHLY, CDR2 FYNNEI.

The chain recombines TRBV28 with TRBJ2-3; tentative D call: TRBD2 (6 bases). Germline V lookup: CDR1 MDHEN, CDR2 SYDVKM. The CDR3 has 16 residues. Trimming stripped 2 bases from V and 2 bases from J, with 14 bases between. CDR3 DNA sequence: TGTGCCAGCAGTTTAAAACCTAGCGAGGACACAGATACGCAGTATTTT. It translates to CASSLKPSEDTDTQYF.

This clone was seen at least ten times. CDR3 DNA: TGTGCCAGCAGTCTCGGTCAATACGAGCAGTACTTC. It encodes CASSLGQYEQYF. The chain employs TRBV12-3 or TRBV12-4 and TRBJ2-7; D remains unclear. CDR3 length: 12 amino acids. Trimming left V 5 bases short and J 4 bases short, with 9 bases between.